This T cell receptor (beta chain) was retrieved from a study of OX40 agonist ivuxolimab in advanced cancers. Whole-study context: Ivuxolimab, which is an agonistic anti-OX40 (CD134) antibody, was administered to the patients. Dose-escalation patients suffered from hepatocellular carcinoma, melanoma, renal cell or head and neck cancer. Regarding the study as a whole: Both CD4+ and CD8+ T cell populations in blood had undergone clonal expansion by week 6 at 0.1 to 3.0 mg/kg.

Repertoires were generated with immunoSEQ multiplex PCR, while TCRdb's copy carries only in-frame clones and drops some. The sample contains 50,000 to 75,000 clones, 75% to 90% of which appear only once. The CDR3 runs 13 residues. Trimming stripped 1 base from V and 0 bases from J, with 4 bases between. Germline V gene data show CDR1 as SGHNT and CDR2 as YYREEE (reference sequence). In this sample, this clone turned up once. Its antigen is unidentified. The sample here was CD4+ or CD8+ T cells sorted from blood, taken in a trial of the OX40 agonist ivuxolimab. This receptor was taken from an adult with an advanced solid tumor such as melanoma, head and neck, liver or kidney cancer. This sequence joins TRBV5-4 and TRBJ1-2, with no clear D. CDR3 nucleotides: TGTGCCAGCAGCTTGAGAGCTAACTATGGCTACACCTTC. It yields the protein CASSLRANYGYTF.